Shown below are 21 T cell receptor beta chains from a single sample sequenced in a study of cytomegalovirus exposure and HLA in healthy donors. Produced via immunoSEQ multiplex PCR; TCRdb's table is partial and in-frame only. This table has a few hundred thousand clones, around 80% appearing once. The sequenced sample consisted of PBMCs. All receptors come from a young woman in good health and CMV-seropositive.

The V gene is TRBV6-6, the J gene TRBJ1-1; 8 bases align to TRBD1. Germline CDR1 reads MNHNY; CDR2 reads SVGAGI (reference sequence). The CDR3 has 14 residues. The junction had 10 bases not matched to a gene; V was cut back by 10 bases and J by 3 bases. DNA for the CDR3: TGTGCCACCTTACCACAGGGGGATTACACTGAAGCTTTCTTT. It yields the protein CATLPQGDYTEAFF.

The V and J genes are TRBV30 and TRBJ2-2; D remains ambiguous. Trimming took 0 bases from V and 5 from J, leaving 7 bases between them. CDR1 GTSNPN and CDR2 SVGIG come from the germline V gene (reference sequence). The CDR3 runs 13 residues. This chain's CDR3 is CAWSVVGTGELFF. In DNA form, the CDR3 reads TGTGCCTGGAGTGTAGTGGGGACCGGGGAGCTGTTTTTT.

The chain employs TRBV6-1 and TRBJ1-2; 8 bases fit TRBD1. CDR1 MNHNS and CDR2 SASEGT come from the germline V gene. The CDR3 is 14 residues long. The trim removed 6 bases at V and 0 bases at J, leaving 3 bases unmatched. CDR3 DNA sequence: TGTGCCAGCAGCCGGGACAGGACTAACTATGGCTACACCTTC. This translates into CASSRDRTNYGYTF.

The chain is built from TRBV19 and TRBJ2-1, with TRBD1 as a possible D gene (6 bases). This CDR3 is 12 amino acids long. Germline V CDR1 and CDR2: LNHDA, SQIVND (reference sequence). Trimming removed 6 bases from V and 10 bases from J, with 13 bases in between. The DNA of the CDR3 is TGTGCCAGTAGATTAGGACAGTCCGAGCAGTTCTTC. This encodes CASRLGQSEQFF.

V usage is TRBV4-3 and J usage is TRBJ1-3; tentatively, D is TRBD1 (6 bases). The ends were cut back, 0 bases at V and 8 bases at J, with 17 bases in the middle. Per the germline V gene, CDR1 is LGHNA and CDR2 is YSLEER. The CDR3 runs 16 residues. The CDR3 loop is CASSQDVRGSSDTIYF. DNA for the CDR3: TGCGCCAGCAGCCAAGATGTCAGGGGCAGTTCGGACACCATATATTTT.

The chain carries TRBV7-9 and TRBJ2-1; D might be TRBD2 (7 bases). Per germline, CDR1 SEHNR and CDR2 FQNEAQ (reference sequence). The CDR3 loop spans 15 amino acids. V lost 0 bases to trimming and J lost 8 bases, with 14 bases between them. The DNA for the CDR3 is TGTGCCAGCAGCTTAGCGGGGGGGCGCGTAGATGAGCAGTTCTTC. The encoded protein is CASSLAGGRVDEQFF.

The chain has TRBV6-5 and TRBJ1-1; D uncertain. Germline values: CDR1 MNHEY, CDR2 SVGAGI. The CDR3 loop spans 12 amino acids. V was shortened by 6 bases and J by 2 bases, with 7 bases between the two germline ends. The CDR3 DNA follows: TGTGCCAGCAGATTAGGAAACACTGAAGCTTTCTTT. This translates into CASRLGNTEAFF.

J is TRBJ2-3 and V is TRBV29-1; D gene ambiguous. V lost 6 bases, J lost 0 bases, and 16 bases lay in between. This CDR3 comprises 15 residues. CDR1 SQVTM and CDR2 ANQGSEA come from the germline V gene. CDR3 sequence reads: CSVRLAEYSTDTQYF. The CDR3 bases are TGCAGCGTCCGACTGGCGGAATATAGCACAGATACGCAGTATTTT.

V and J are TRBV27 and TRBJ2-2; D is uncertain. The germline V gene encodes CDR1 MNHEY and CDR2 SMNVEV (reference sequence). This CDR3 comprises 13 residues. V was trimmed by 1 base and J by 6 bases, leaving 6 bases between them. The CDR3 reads CASSLWGAGELFF. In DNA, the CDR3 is TGTGCCAGCAGTTTATGGGGTGCCGGGGAGCTGTTTTTT.

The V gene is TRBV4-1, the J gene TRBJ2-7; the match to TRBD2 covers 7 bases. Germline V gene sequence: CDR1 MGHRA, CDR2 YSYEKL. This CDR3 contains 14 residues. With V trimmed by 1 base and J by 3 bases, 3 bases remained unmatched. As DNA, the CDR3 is TGCGCCAGCAGCCAAGGGGGAGGGGACTACGAGCAGTACTTC. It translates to CASSQGGGDYEQYF.

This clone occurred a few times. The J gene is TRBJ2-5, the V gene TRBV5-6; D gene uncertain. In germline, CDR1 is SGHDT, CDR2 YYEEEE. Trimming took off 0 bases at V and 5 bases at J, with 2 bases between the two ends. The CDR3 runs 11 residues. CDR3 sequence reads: CASSLAETQYF. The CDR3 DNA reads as TGTGCCAGCAGCTTGGCGGAGACCCAGTACTTC.

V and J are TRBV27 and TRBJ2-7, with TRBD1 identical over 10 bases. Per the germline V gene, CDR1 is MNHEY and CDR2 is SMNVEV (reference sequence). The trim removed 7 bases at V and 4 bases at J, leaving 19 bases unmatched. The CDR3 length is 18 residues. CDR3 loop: CASTKGQGLTSGDYEQYF. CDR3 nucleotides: TGTGCCAGCACTAAGGGACAGGGGCTAACTAGCGGAGATTACGAGCAGTACTTC.

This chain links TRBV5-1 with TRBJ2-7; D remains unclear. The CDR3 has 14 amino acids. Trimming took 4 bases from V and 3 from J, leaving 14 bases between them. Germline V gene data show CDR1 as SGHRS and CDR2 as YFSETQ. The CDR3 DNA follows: TGCGCCAGCAGCCTCCTACAGAAAAACTACGAGCAGTACTTC. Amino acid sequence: CASSLLQKNYEQYF.

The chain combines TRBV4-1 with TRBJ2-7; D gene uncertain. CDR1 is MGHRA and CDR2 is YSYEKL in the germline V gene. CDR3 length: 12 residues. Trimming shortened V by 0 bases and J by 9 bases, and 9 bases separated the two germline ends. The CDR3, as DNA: TGCGCCAGCAGCCAAGAAGCCAGTAGGCAGTACTTC. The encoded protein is CASSQEASRQYF.

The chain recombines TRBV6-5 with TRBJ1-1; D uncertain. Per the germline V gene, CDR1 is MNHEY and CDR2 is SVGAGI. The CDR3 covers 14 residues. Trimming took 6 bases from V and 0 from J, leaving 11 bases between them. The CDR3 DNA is TGTGCCAGCAGCCCCGAAAGGGTGAACACTGAAGCTTTCTTT. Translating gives CASSPERVNTEAFF.

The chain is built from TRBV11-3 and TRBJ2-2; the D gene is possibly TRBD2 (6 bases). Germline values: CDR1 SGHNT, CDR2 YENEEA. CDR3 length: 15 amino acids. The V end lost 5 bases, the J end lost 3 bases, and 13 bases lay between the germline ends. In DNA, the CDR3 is TGTGCCAGCAGCGGCCGGGACTCAGACACCGGGGAGCTGTTTTTT. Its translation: CASSGRDSDTGELFF.

The CDR3 is CASSDWDRSSYEQYF. The DNA of the CDR3 is TGTGCCAGCAGCGATTGGGACAGAAGCTCCTACGAGCAGTACTTC. V gene TRBV5-4 combines with J gene TRBJ2-7; TRBD1 matches at 7 bases. With V trimmed by 4 bases and J by 0 bases, 7 bases remained unmatched. The germline CDR1 and CDR2 sequences are SGHNT and YYREEE (reference sequence). This CDR3 is 15 amino acids long.

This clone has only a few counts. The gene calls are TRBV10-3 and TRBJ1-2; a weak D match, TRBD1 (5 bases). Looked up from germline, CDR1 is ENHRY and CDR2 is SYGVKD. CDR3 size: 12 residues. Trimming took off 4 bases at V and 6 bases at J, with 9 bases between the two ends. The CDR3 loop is CAISGGVDGYTF. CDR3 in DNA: TGTGCCATCAGTGGAGGGGTCGATGGCTACACCTTC.

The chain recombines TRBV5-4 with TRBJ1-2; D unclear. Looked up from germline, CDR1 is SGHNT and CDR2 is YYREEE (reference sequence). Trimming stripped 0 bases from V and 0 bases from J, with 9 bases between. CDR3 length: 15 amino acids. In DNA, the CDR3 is TGTGCCAGCAGCTTGGGACTGCCATCTAACTATGGCTACACCTTC. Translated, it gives CASSLGLPSNYGYTF.

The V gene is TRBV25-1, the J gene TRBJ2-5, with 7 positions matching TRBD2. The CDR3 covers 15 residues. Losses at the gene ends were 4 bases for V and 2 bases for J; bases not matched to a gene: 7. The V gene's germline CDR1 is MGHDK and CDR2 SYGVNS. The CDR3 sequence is CASSARGAGQETQYF. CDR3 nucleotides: TGTGCCAGCAGTGCCCGAGGAGCGGGACAAGAGACCCAGTACTTC.

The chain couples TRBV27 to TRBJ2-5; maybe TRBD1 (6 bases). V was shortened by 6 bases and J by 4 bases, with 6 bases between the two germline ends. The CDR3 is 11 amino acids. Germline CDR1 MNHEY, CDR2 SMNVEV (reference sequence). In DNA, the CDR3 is TGTGCCAGCAGACAGGGAGAGACCCAGTACTTC. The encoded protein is CASRQGETQYF.